The next 5 T cell receptor beta chains were all read from a single sample in a study of high-grade serous ovarian cancer treatment subgroups. The tumor samples were collected prior to definitive surgery or chemotherapy. The protocol was immunoSEQ multiplex PCR, while the TCRdb copy is restricted to in-frame clones and leaves out a portion. The sample consists of 3,200 or so clones, 70% to 80% of them appearing once. Sequenced input: tumor tissue. The receptor set was obtained from a human donor with high-grade serous ovarian cancer.

This clone was seen just once. CDR3 loop: CASSPPGQETQYF. CDR3 nucleotide sequence: TGTGCCAGCTCACCACCGGGTCAAGAGACCCAGTACTTC. The chain combines TRBV18 with TRBJ2-5; D uncertain. Germline V gene lookup returns CDR1 KGHSH and CDR2 LQKENI. This CDR3 contains 13 residues. V was shortened by 0 bases and J by 2 bases, with 4 bases between the two germline ends.

V and J are TRBV9 and TRBJ2-3; D possibly corresponds to TRBD1 (5 bases). Trimming took off 3 bases at V and 0 bases at J, with 11 bases between the two ends. Germline V gene data show CDR1 as SGDLS and CDR2 as YYNGEE. This CDR3 comprises 15 residues. CDR3 residues: CASSAWGPSTDTQYF. The CDR3 nucleotides read TGTGCCAGCAGCGCCTGGGGCCCTAGCACAGATACGCAGTATTTT.

The CDR3 sequence is CASSDVAGYMTNEKLFF. Here the CDR3 DNA reads TGTGCCAGCAGTGACGTCGCAGGGTATATGACTAATGAAAAACTGTTTTTT. The chain uses TRBV2 and TRBJ1-4; D might be TRBD1 (5 bases). V lost 3 bases, J lost 2 bases, and 16 bases lay in between. This CDR3 is 17 amino acids long. Germline CDR1 reads SNHLY; CDR2 reads FYNNEI.

This clone was picked up a small number of times. The chain employs TRBV9 and TRBJ1-2; D call uncertain. Germline V CDR1 and CDR2: SGDLS, YYNGEE. Trimming removed 5 bases at V and 5 bases at J, with 10 bases between. This CDR3 is built from 12 residues. DNA for the CDR3: TGTGCCAGCAGTAATACTGAATATGGCTACACCTTC. Residues: CASSNTEYGYTF.

V usage is TRBV2 and J usage is TRBJ2-1, with unresolved D. This CDR3 region has 13 residues. The germline V and J ends were trimmed by 0 bases and 10 bases, with 10 bases remaining between them. Germline-derived CDR1 and CDR2 are SNHLY and FYNNEI. The CDR3 protein is CASSEAHSREQFF. CDR3 DNA sequence: TGTGCCAGCAGTGAAGCGCATAGCAGGGAGCAGTTCTTC.